Listed here are 5 T cell receptor beta chains from one sample, sequenced in a study of T cell changes during pregnancy in multiple sclerosis. Libraries were prepared by immunoSEQ multiplex PCR; TCRdb keeps only in-frame clonotypes and omits some of them. The sample shows roughly 42,000 clones, about nine tenths of them seen only once. The sequencing used CD4+ T cells from peripheral blood mononuclear cells, collected in the first trimester of pregnancy. These TCRs come from a female donor with multiple sclerosis, enrolled in a pregnancy study.

The rearrangement uses TRBV7-2 and TRBJ2-1; D is unclear. Germline loops: CDR1 SGHTA, CDR2 FQGNSA. Trimming took off 0 bases at V and 5 bases at J, with 8 bases between the two ends. The CDR3 has 14 amino acids. The CDR3, as DNA: TGTGCCAGCAGCTTAGCGCGTCCCAACAATGAGCAGTTCTTC. It yields the protein CASSLARPNNEQFF.

J is TRBJ2-5 and V is TRBV7-2; TRBD2 aligns across 12 bases. With V trimmed by 4 bases and J by 5 bases, 8 bases remained unmatched. From germline, CDR1 is SGHTA and CDR2 FQGNSA. This CDR3 contains 16 residues. The CDR3 region is CASSSRRLAGAETQYF. DNA for the CDR3: TGTGCCAGCAGCTCCCGTCGACTAGCGGGAGCGGAGACCCAGTACTTC.

The gene calls are TRBV6-5 and TRBJ1-2; TRBD1 matches at 8 bases. The CDR3 contains 15 residues. The V segment lost 5 bases and the J segment 4 bases; nucleotides outside the gene matches: 9. Germline values: CDR1 MNHEY, CDR2 SVGAGI. CDR3 nucleotides: TGTGCCAGCAGTACTGACAGGGGCCCTGGCTATGGCTACACCTTC. Protein product: CASSTDRGPGYGYTF.

The chain joins TRBV7-6 to TRBJ2-3; TRBD1 matches at 8 bases. Germline CDR1 is SGHVS and CDR2 is FNYEAQ. This CDR3 region has 16 residues. V was pared by 1 base and J by 1 base, with 4 bases of the junction left unmatched. CDR3 region: CASSLGSGGGTDTQYF. The CDR3 nucleotides read TGTGCCAGCAGCTTAGGATCAGGGGGCGGCACAGATACGCAGTATTTT.

The chain carries TRBV4-3 and TRBJ2-2, with unresolved D. The V gene's germline CDR1 is LGHNA and CDR2 YSLEER. The V end was cut by 3 bases, the J end by 5 bases, with 10 bases between. The CDR3 loop spans 14 amino acids. The CDR3 sequence is CASSQRKSTGELFF. CDR3 bases: TGCGCCAGCAGCCAGCGAAAGTCGACCGGGGAGCTGTTTTTT.